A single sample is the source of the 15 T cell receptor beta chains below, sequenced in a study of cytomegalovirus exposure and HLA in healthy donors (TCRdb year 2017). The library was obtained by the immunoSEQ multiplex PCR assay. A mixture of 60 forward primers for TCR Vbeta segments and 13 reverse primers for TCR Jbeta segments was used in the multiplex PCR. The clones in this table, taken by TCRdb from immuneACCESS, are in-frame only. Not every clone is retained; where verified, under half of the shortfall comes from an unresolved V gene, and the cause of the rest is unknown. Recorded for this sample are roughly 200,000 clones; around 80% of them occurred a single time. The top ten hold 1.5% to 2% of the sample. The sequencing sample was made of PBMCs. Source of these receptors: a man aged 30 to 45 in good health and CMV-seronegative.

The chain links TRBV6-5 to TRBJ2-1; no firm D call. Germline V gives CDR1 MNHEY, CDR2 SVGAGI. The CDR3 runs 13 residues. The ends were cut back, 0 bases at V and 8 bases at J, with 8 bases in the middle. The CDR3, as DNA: TGTGCCAGCAGTTACTCGTATTATGATGAGCAGTTCTTC. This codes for CASSYSYYDEQFF.

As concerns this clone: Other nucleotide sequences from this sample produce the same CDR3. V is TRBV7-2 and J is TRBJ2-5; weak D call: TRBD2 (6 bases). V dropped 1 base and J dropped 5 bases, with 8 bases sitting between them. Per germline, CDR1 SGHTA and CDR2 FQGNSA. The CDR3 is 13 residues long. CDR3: CASSLVGGETQYF. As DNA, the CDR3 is TGTGCCAGCAGCTTAGTCGGAGGGGAGACCCAGTACTTC.

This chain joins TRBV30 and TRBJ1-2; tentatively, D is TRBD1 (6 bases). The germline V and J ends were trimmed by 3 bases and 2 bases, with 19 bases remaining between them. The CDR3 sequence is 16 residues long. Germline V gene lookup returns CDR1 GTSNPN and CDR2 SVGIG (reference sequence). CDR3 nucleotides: TGTGCCTGGAGCTCACTTTCCCGGACAGACAACTATGGCTACACCTTC. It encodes CAWSSLSRTDNYGYTF.

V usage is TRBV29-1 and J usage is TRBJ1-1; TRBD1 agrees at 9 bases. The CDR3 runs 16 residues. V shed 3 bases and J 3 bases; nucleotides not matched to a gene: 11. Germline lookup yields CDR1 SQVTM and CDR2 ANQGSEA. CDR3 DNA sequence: TGCAGCGTTGACGGAACAGGGGGCTATGGGGACACTGAAGCTTTCTTT. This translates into CSVDGTGGYGDTEAFF.

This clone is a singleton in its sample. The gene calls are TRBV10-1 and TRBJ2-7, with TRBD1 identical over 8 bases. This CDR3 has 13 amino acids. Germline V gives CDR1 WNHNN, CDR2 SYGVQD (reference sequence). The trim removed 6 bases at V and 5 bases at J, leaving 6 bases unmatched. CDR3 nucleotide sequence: TGCGCCAGCAGCCCGGGACAGGTCGACGAGCAGTACTTC. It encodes CASSPGQVDEQYF.

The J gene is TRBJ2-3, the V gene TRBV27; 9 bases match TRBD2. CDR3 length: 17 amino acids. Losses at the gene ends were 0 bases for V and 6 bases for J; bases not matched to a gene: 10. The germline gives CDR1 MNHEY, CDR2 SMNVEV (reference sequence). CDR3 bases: TGTGCCAGCAGTTTATCCCCGGGACTAGCTAGATGGGATACGCAGTATTTT. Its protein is CASSLSPGLARWDTQYF.

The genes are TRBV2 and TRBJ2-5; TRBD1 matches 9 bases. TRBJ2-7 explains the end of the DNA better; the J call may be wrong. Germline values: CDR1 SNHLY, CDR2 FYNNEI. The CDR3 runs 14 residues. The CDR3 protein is CASYPGQGFPEQYF. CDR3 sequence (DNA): TGTGCCAGCTATCCGGGACAGGGCTTTCCCGAGCAGTACTTC.

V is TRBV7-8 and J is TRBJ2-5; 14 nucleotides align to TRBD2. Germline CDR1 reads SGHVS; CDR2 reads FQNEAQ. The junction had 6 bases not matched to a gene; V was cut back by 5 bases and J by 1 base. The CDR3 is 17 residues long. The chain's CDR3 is CASSPRLAGGSQETQYF. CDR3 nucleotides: TGTGCCAGCAGCCCGAGACTAGCGGGAGGGAGCCAAGAGACCCAGTACTTC. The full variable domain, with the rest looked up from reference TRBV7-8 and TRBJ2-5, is GAGVSQSPRYKVAKRGQDVALRCDPISGHVSLFWYQQALGQGPEFLTYFQNEAQLDKSGLPSDRFFAERPEGSVSTLKIQRTQQEDSAVYLCASSPRLAGGSQETQYFGPGTRLLVL.

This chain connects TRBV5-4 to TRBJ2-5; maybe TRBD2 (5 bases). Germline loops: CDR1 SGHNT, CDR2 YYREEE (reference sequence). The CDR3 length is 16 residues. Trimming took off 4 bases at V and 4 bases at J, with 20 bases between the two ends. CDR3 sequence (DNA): TGTGCCAGCAGCCCCCACGCTCGGGGATTGGGAGAGACCCAGTACTTC. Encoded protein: CASSPHARGLGETQYF.

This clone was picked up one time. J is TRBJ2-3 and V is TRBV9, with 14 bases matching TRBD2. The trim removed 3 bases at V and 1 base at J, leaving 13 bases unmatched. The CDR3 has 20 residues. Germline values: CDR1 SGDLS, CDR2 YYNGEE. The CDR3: CASSERPGLAGVVGTDTQYF. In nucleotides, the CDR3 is TGTGCCAGCAGCGAGCGGCCGGGACTAGCGGGAGTTGTCGGCACAGATACGCAGTATTTT.

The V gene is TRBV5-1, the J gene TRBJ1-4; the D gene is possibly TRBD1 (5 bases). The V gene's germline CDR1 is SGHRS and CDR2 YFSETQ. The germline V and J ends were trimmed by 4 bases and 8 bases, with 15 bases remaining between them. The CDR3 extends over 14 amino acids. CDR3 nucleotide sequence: TGCGCCAGCAGCCCCGGGACTCGGGGGGAAAAACTGTTTTTT. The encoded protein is CASSPGTRGEKLFF. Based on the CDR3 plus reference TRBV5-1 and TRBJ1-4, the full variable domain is KAGVTQTPRYLIKTRGQQVTLSCSPISGHRSVSWYQQTPGQGLQFLFEYFSETQRNKGNFPGRFSGRQFSNSRSEMNVSTLELGDSALYLCASSPGTRGEKLFFGSGTQLSVL.

As DNA, the CDR3 is TGTGCCAGTCCTATACCGGGACAGGGCCCCTACGAGCAGTACTTC. Its translation is CASPIPGQGPYEQYF. V is TRBV19 and J is TRBJ2-5, with TRBD1 matching 9 bases. The J call is doubtful: the DNA matches TRBJ2-7 better. Per germline, CDR1 LNHDA and CDR2 SQIVND (reference sequence). CDR3 size: 15 residues.

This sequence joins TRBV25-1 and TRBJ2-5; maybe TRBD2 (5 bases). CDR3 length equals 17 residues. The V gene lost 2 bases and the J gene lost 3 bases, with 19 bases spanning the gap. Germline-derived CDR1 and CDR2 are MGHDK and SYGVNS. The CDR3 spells CASSEPVDPPGEETQYF. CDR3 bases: TGTGCCAGCAGTGAACCTGTCGACCCCCCCGGGGAAGAGACCCAGTACTTC.

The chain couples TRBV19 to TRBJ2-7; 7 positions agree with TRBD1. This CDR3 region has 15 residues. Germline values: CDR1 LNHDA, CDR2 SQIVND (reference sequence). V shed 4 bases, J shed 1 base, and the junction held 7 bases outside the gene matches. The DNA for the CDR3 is TGTGCCAGTAGTAGAGACAGGGCTCCTTCCTACGAGCAGTACTTC. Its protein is CASSRDRAPSYEQYF.

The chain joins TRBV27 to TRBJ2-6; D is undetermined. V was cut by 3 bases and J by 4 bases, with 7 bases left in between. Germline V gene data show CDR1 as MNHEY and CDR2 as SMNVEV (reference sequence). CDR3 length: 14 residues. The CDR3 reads CASSLSGGANVLTF. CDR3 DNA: TGTGCCAGCAGTTTGTCAGGAGGGGCCAACGTCCTGACTTTC.